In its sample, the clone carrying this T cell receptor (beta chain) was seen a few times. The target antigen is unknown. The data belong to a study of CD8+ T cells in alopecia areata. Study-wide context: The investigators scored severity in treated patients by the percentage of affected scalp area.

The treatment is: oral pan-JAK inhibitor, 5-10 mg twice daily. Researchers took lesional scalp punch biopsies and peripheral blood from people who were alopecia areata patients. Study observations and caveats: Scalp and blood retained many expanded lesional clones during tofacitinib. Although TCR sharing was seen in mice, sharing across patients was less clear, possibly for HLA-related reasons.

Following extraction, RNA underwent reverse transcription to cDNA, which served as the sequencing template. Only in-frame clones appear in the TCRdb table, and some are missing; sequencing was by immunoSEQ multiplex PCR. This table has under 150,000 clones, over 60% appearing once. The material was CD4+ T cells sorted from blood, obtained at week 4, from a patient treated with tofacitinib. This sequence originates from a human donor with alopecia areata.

The CDR3 loop is CASSLGRASYEQYF. The CDR3 DNA follows: TGTGCCAGCAGCTTGGGAAGGGCCTCCTACGAGCAGTACTTC. The V gene is TRBV5-4, the J gene TRBJ2-7; D remains ambiguous. The CDR3 is made up of 14 amino acids. With 0 bases removed from V and 0 bases from J, the gap between germline ends came to 7 bases. Germline loops: CDR1 SGHNT, CDR2 YYREEE (reference sequence). Full variable domain (missing parts from reference TRBV5-4 and TRBJ2-7): ETGVTQSPTHLIKTRGQQVTLRCSSQSGHNTVSWYQQALGQGPQFIFQYYREEENGRGNFPPRFSGLQFPNYSSELNVNALELDDSALYLCASSLGRASYEQYFGPGTRLTVT.